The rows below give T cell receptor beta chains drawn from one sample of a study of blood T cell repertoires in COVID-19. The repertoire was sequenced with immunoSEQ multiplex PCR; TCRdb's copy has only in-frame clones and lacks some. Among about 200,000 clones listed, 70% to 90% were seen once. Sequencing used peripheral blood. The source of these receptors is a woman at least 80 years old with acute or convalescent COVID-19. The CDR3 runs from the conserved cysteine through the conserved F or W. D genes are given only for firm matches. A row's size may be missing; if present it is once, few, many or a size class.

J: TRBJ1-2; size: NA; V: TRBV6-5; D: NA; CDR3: CASSEGRYGYTF; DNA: TGTGCCAGCAGCGAGGGCCGGTATGGCTACACCTTC
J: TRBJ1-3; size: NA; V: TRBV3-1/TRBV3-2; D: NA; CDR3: CASSLQGSGNTIYF; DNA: TGTGCCAGCAGCCTCCAGGGCTCTGGAAACACCATATATTTT
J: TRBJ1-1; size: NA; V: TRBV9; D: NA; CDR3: CARSVGGGGTNTEAFF; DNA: TGTGCCCGCAGCGTCGGGGGAGGGGGAACGAACACTGAAGCTTTCTTT
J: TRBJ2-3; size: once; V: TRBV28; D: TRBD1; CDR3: CASSTQGAPTDTQYF; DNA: TGTGCCAGCAGTACGCAGGGGGCGCCTACAGATACGCAGTATTTT
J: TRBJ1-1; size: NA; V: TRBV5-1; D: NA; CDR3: CASSLVQFTEAFF; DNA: TGCGCCAGCAGCTTGGTACAATTCACTGAAGCTTTCTTT
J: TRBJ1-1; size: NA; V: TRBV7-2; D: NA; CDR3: CASSLLLSTEAFF; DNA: TGTGCCAGCAGCTTATTGTTATCCACTGAAGCTTTCTTT
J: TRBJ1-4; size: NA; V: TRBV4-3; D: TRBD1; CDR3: CASSQFDRGTEKLFF; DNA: TGCGCCAGCAGCCAATTTGACAGGGGAACCGAAAAACTGTTTTTT
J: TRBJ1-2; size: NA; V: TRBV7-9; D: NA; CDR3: CASSTSTGNYGYTF; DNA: TGTGCCAGCAGCACCTCGACGGGAAACTATGGCTACACCTTC
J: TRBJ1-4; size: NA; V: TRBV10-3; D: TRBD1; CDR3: CAISEDRVNEKLFF; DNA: TGTGCCATCAGTGAAGACAGGGTCAACGAAAAACTGTTTTTT
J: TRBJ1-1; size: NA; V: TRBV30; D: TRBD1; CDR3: CAWSPGTGLRNTEAFF; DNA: TGTGCCTGGAGCCCCGGGACAGGGTTAAGGAACACTGAAGCTTTCTTT
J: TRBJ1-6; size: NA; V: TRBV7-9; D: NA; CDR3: CASSRLGSSYNSPLHF; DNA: TGTGCCAGCAGCCGCCTAGGGAGCTCCTATAATTCACCCCTCCACTTT
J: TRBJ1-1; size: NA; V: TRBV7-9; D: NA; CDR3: CASSSLQGYTTEAFF; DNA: TGTGCCAGCAGCTCCCTACAGGGATATACCACTGAAGCTTTCTTT
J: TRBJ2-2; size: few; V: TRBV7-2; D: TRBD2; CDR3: CASSPGLAVNTGELFF; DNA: TGTGCCAGCAGCCCGGGACTAGCGGTGAACACCGGGGAGCTGTTTTTT
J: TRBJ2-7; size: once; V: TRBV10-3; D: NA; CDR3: CAISESWEDYEQYF; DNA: TGTGCCATCAGTGAGTCGTGGGAGGACTACGAGCAGTACTTC
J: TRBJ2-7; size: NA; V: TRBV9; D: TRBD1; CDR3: CASSVVSQGANEQYF; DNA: TGTGCCAGCAGCGTAGTTAGTCAGGGGGCCAACGAGCAGTACTTC
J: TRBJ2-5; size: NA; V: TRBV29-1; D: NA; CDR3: CSVDVGGQETQYF; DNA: TGCAGCGTTGACGTGGGGGGACAAGAGACCCAGTACTTC
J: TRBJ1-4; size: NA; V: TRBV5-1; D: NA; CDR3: CASSLAVGSEKLFF; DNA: TGCGCCAGCAGCTTGGCCGTGGGGAGCGAAAAACTGTTTTTT
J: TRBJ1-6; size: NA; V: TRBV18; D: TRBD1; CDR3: CASSPRTGTNSPLHF; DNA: TGTGCCAGCTCACCGAGGACAGGGACAAATTCACCCCTCCACTTT
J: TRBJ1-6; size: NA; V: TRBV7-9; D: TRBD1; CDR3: CATGQGNSPLHF; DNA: TGTGCCACGGGACAGGGTAATTCACCCCTCCACTTT
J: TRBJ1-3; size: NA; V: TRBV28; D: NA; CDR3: CASSPDSSGNTIYF; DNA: TGTGCCAGCAGCCCGGACAGCTCTGGAAACACCATATATTTT
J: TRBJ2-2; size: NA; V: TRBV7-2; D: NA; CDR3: CASSRPLANANTGELFF; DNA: TGTGCCAGCAGCCGTCCCTTAGCGAACGCGAACACCGGGGAGCTGTTTTTT
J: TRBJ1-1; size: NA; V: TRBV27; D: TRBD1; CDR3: CASSLYRGPEAFF; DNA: TGTGCCAGCAGTCTCTACAGGGGGCCTGAAGCTTTCTTT
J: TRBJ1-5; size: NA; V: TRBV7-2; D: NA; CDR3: CASSLFSRDNNQPQHF; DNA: TGTGCCAGCAGCTTATTCTCCAGGGACAACAATCAGCCCCAGCATTTT
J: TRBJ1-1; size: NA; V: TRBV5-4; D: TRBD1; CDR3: CASRRDRGNTEAFF; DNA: TGTGCCAGCAGAAGAGACAGGGGGAACACTGAAGCTTTCTTT
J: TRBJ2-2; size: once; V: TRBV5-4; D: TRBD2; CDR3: CASSTGTSGTNTGELFF; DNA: TGTGCCAGCAGCACCGGGACTAGCGGGACGAACACCGGGGAGCTGTTTTTT
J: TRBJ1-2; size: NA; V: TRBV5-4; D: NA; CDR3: CASTGQLFNYDGYTF; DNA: TGTGCCAGCACAGGACAGCTTTTCAACTACGATGGCTACACCTTC
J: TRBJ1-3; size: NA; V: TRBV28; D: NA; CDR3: CASSPTGTGNTIYF; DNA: TGTGCCAGCAGTCCAACAGGGACTGGAAACACCATATATTTT
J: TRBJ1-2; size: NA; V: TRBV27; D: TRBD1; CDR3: CASRLQGAGGYTF; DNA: TGTGCCAGCAGGCTACAGGGGGCTGGTGGCTACACCTTC
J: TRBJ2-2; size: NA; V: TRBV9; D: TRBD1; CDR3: CASSVGQGNTGELFF; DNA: TGTGCCAGCAGCGTCGGACAGGGGAACACCGGGGAGCTGTTTTTT
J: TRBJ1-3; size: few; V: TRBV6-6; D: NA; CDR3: CASSYTGSGNTIYF; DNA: TGTGCCAGCAGCTATACAGGCTCTGGAAACACCATATATTTT
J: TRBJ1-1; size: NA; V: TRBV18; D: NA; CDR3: CASSPPGRERWVTEAFF; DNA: TGTGCCAGCTCACCACCCGGCAGGGAACGGTGGGTCACTGAAGCTTTCTTT
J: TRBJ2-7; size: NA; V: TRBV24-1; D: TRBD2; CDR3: CATETSGMSGFKQYF; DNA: TGTGCCACTGAGACTAGCGGGATGAGTGGTTTTAAGCAGTACTTC
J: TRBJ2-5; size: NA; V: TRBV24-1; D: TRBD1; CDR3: CATSVPGQRGETQYF; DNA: TGTGCCACCAGTGTCCCGGGACAGCGAGGCGAGACCCAGTACTTC
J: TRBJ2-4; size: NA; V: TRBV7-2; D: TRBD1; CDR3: CASSAQTGGHIQYF; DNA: TGTGCCAGCAGCGCCCAGACAGGGGGCCACATTCAGTACTTC
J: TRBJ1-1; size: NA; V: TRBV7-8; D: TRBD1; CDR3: CASSFSGTGVYAEAFF; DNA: TGTGCCAGCAGCTTTAGCGGGACAGGGGTGTACGCTGAAGCTTTCTTT
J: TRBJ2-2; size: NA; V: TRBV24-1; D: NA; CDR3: CATSDLQGTGELFF; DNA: TGTGCCACCAGTGATTTACAGGGTACCGGGGAGCTGTTTTTT
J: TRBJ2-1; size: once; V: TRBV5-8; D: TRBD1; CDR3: CASSLGLDRGAYNEQFF; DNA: TGTGCCAGCAGCTTGGGACTGGACAGGGGGGCCTACAATGAGCAGTTCTTC
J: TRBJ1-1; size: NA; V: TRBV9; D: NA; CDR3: CASSVEGLGTEAFF; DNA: TGTGCCAGCAGCGTAGAGGGGTTGGGGACTGAAGCTTTCTTT
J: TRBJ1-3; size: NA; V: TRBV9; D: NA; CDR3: CASSDQGSHVGNTIYF; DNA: TGTGCCAGCAGCGATCAGGGGTCCCATGTCGGAAACACCATATATTTT
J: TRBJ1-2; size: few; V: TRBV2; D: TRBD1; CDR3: CASRELPGQGTGYTF; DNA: TGTGCCAGCAGGGAACTTCCGGGACAGGGGACGGGCTACACCTTC